This T cell receptor beta chain was found in a study of blood T cell repertoires in COVID-19. Some clones are missing from TCRdb's copy, which holds only in-frame ones; the method was immunoSEQ multiplex PCR. This sample yields about 100,000 clones, of which 80% are seen a single time; about 12% belongs to the top ten. CDR3 length: 12 residues. The V gene's germline CDR1 is SQVTM and CDR2 ANQGSEA. J was trimmed by 8 bases and V by 4 bases; bases with no gene match: 4. V is TRBV29-1 and J is TRBJ1-4; 7 nucleotides align to TRBD1. The clonotype was recovered from a woman in her seventies with acute or convalescent COVID-19. The sequencing input was peripheral blood. As DNA, the CDR3 is TGCAGCGTTGTGGTCAGGGGGGAAAAACTGTTTTTT. Amino acid sequence: CSVVVRGEKLFF.